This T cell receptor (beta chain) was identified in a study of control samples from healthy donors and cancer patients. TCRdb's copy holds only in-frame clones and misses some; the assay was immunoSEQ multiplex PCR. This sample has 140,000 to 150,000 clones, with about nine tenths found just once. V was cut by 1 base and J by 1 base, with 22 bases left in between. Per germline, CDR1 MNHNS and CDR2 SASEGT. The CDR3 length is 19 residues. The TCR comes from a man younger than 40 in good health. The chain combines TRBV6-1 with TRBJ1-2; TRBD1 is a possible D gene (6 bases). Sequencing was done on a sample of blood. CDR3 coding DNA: TGTGCCAGCAGTGAAGTGAGCCGGGACATCGGTGGGTATAACTATGGCTACACCTTC. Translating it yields CASSEVSRDIGGYNYGYTF.